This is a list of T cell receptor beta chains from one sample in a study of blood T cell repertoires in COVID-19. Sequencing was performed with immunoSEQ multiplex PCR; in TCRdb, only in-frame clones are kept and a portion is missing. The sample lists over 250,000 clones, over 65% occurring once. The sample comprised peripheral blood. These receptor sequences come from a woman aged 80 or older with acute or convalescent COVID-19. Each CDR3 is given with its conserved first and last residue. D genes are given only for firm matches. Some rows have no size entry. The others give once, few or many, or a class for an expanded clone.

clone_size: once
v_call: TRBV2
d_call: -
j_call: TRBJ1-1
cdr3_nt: TGTGCCAGCAGTGAAGAAGTTAGGGGCACTGAAGCTTTCTTT
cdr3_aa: CASSEEVRGTEAFF

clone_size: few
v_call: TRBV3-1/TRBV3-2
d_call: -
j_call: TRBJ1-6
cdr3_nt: TGTGCCAGCAGCCAACCCAGGGGATCCTATAATTCACCCCTCCACTTT
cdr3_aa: CASSQPRGSYNSPLHF

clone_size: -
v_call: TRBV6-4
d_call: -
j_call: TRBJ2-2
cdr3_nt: TGTGCCAGCAGTAGTCAGGGAGGCACCGGGGAGCTGTTTTTT
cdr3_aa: CASSSQGGTGELFF

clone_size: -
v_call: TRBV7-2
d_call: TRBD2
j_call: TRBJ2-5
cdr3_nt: TGTGCCAGCAGCTCGGTCGGGGGGGCCTGGGAGACCCAGTACTTC
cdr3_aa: CASSSVGGAWETQYF

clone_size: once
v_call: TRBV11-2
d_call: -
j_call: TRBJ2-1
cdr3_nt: TGTGCCAGCAGCTTAGTGCGGGACGTTAATGAGCAGTTCTTC
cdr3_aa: CASSLVRDVNEQFF

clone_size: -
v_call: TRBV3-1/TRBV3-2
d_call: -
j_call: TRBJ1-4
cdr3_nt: TGTGCCAGCAGCCGTAGGGGTGAGGCTAATGAAAAACTGTTTTTT
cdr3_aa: CASSRRGEANEKLFF

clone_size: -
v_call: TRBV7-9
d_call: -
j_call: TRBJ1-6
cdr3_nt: TGTGCCAGCAGCTTGGGTGCAGGGATGGGATCACCCCTCCACTTT
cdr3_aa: CASSLGAGMGSPLHF

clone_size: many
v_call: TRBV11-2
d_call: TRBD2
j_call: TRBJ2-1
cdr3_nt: TGTGCCAGCAGCTTATTAGGACTAGCGGGACCTGAGCAGTTCTTC
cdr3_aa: CASSLLGLAGPEQFF

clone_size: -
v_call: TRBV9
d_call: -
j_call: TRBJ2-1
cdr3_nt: TGTGCCAGCAGCGTCTACCGACAGGCGCTAGCCTACAATGAGCAGTTCTTC
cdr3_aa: CASSVYRQALAYNEQFF

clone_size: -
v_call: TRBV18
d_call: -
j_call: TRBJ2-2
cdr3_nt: TGTGCCAGCTCAGCCTTCACAGGGACCCTGGTCGGGGAGCTGTTTTTT
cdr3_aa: CASSAFTGTLVGELFF

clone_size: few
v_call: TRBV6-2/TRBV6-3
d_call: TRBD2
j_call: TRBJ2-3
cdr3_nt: TGTGCCAGCAGCCCTAGCGGTCCCTCCTTCAGCACAGATACGCAGTATTTT
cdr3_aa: CASSPSGPSFSTDTQYF

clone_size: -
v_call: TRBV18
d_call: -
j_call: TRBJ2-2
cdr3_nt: TGTGCCAGCTCACCACCGTCCTCCGGGGAGCTGTTTTTT
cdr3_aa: CASSPPSSGELFF

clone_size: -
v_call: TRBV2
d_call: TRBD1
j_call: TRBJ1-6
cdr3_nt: TGTGCCAGCAGCTCCAGCCCGGGACAGGGGTCACCCCTCCACTTT
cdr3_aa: CASSSSPGQGSPLHF

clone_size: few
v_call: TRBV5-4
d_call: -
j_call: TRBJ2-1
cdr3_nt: TGTGCCAGCAGCTTAGGTGGGGCTAGCGAGTACAATGAGCAGTTCTTC
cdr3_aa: CASSLGGASEYNEQFF

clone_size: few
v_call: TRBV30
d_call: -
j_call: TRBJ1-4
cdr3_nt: TGTGCCTGGAGTGTACGCGGTGGTTGGAATGAAAAACTGTTTTTT
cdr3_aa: CAWSVRGGWNEKLFF

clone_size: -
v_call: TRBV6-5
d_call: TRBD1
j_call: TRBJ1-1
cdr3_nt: TGTGCCAGCAGGAGGGGACAGGACCCGAGGACTGAAGCTTTCTTT
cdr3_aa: CASRRGQDPRTEAFF

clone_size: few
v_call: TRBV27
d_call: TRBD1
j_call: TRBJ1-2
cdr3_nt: TGTGCCAGCAGTTTTACTCGCGGACAGGGAATAAATTCGGGCTATGGCTACACCTTC
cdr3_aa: CASSFTRGQGINSGYGYTF

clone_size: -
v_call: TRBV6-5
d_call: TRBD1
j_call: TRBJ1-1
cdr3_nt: TGTGCCAGCAGGACGACAGGGGGTCCGAACACTGAAGCTTTCTTT
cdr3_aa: CASRTTGGPNTEAFF

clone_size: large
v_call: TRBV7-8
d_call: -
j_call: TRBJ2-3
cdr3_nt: TGTGCCACCGAGAACCCCCCCACAGATACGCAGTATTTT
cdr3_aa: CATENPPTDTQYF

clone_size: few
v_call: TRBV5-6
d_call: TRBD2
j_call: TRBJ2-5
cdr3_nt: TGTGCCAGCAGCAGAAACCCCGGGGGGGGAGAGACCCAGTACTTC
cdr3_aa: CASSRNPGGGETQYF

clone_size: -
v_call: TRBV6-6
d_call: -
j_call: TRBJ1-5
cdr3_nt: TGTGCCAGCAGTTCGCAGGGGCCACGGGAGCCCCAGCATTTT
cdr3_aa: CASSSQGPREPQHF

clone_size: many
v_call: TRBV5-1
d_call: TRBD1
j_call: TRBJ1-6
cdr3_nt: TGCGCCAGCAGCTTGGGGACAGGGTATTCACCCCTCCACTTT
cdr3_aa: CASSLGTGYSPLHF

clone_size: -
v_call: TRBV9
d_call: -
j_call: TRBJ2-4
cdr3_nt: TGTGCCAGCAGCCCGGCCGGGACACACAACATTCAGTACTTC
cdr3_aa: CASSPAGTHNIQYF

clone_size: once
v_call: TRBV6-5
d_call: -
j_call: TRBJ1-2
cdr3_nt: TGTGCCAGCGGACAGTATAACTATGGCTACACCTTC
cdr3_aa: CASGQYNYGYTF

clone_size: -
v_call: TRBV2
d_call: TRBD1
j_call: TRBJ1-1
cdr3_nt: TGTGCCAGCAGTGGACAGGGGAGTAACACTGAAGCTTTCTTT
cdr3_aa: CASSGQGSNTEAFF

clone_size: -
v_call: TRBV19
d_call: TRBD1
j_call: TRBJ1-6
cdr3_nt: TGTGCCAGTAGTACCATCCCGGGACAGGCATCTCCCCTCCACTTT
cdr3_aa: CASSTIPGQASPLHF

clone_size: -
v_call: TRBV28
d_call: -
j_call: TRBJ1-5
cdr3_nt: TGTGCCAGCAGCGCTTCTTCAGGGGAGCATCAGCCCCAGCATTTT
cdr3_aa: CASSASSGEHQPQHF

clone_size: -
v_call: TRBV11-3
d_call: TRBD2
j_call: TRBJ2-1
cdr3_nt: TGTGCCAGCAGCTTAGAGTCGGGGGGTGGGAATGAGCAGTTCTTC
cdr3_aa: CASSLESGGGNEQFF

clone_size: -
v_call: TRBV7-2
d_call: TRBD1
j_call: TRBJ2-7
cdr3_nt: TGTGCCAGCAGACGGGACAGGGGGCATCTGGGCGAGCAGTACTTC
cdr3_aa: CASRRDRGHLGEQYF

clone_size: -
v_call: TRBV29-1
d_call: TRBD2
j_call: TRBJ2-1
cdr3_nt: TGCAGCGTAGGGACTAGCCGCACAGCAGGTGAGCAGTTCTTC
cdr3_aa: CSVGTSRTAGEQFF

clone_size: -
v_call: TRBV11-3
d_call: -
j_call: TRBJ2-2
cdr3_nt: TGTGCCAGCAGCTTAGGGACAGCCACCGGGGAGCTGTTTTTT
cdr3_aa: CASSLGTATGELFF

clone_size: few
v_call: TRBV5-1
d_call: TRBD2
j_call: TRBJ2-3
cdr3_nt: TGCGCCAGCTCAGCGGGGGAAGGCACAGATACGCAGTATTTT
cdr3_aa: CASSAGEGTDTQYF

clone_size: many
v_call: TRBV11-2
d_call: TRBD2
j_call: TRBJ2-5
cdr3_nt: TGTGCCAGCAGCCCTCCGACTAGCGGGGGGTCTAGAGAGACCCAGTACTTC
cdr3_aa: CASSPPTSGGSRETQYF